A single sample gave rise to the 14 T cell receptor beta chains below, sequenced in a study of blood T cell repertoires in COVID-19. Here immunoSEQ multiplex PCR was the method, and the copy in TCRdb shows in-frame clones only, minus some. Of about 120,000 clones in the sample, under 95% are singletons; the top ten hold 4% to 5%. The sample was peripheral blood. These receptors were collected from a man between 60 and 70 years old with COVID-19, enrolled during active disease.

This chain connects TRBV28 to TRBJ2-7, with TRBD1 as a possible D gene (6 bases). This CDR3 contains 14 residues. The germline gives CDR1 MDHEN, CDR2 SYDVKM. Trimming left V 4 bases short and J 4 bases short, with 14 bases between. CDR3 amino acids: CASSSGVQGYEQYF. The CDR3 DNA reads TGTGCCAGCAGTTCAGGGGTCCAGGGGTACGAGCAGTACTTC.

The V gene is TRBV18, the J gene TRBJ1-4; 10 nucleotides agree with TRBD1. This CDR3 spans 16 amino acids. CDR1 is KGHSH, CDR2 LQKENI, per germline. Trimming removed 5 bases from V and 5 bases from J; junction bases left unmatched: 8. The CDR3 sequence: CASSLYPGQGNEKLFF. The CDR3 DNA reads TGTGCCAGCTCATTATATCCGGGACAGGGGAATGAAAAACTGTTTTTT.

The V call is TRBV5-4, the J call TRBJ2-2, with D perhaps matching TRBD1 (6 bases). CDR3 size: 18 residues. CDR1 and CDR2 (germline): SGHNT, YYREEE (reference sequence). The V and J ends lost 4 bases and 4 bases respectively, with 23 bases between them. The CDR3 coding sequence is TGTGCCAGCAGCCGACCTTATGCAGGGGTAGTGGGCACCGGGGAGCTGTTTTTT. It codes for CASSRPYAGVVGTGELFF.

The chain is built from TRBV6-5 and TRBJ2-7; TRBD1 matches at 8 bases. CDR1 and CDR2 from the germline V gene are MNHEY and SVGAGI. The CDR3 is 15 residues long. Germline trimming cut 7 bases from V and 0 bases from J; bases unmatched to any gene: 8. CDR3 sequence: CASTKDRASSYEQYF. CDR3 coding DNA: TGTGCCAGCACTAAGGACAGGGCGAGCTCCTACGAGCAGTACTTC.

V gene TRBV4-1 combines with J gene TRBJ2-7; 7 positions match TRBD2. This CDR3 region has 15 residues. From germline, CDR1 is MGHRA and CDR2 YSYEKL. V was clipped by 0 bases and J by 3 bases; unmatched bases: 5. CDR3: CASSQEKRGYYEQYF. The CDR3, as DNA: TGCGCCAGCAGCCAAGAAAAGCGGGGCTACTACGAGCAGTACTTC.

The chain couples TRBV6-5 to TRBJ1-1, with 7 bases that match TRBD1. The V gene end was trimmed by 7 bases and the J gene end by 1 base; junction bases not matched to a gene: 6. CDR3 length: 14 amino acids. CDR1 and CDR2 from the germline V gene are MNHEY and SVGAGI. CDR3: CASTQRQGNTEAFF. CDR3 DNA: TGTGCCAGCACCCAAAGACAGGGGAACACTGAAGCTTTCTTT.

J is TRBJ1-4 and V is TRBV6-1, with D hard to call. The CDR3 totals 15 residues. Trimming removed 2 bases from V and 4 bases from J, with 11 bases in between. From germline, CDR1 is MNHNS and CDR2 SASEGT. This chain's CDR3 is CASSEFVGVNEKLFF. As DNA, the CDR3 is TGTGCCAGCAGTGAATTTGTCGGAGTTAATGAAAAACTGTTTTTT.

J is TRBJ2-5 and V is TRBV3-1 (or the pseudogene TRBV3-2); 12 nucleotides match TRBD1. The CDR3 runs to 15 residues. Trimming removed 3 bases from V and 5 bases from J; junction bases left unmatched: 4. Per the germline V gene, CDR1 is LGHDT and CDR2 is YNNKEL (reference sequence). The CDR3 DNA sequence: TGTGCCAGCAGCCACTTCGGGACAGGGGGCGAGACCCAGTACTTC. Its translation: CASSHFGTGGETQYF.

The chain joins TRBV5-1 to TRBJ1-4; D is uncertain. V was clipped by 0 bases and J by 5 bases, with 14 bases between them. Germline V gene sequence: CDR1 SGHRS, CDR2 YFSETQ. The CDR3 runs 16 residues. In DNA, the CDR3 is TGCGCCAGCAGCTTGGAGAGACCGACTGCAAATGAAAAACTGTTTTTT. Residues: CASSLERPTANEKLFF.

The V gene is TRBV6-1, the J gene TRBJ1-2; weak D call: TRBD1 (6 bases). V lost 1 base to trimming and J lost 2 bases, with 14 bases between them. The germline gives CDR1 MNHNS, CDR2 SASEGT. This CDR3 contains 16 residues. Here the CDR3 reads CASSEGGHHLNYGYTF. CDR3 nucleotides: TGTGCCAGCAGTGAAGGGGGACACCACCTAAACTATGGCTACACCTTC.

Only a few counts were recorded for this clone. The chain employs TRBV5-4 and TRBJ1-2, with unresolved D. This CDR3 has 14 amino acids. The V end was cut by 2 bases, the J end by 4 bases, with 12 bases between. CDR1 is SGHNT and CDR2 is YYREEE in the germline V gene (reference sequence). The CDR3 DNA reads TGTGCCAGCAGCTTTGGCAGATCGGGCTATGGCTACACCTTC. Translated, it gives CASSFGRSGYGYTF.

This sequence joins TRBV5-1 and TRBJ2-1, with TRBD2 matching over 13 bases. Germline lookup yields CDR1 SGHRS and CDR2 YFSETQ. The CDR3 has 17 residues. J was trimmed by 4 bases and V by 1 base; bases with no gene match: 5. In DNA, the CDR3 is TGCGCCAGCAGCTTGTCCGGACTAGCGGGAGTTTACAATGAGCAGTTCTTC. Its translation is CASSLSGLAGVYNEQFF.

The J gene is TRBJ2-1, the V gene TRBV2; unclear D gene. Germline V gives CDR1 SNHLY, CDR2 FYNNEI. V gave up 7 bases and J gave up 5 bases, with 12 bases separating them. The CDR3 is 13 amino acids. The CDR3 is CASTLSINNEQFF. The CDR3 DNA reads TGTGCCAGCACTCTTAGCATTAACAATGAGCAGTTCTTC.

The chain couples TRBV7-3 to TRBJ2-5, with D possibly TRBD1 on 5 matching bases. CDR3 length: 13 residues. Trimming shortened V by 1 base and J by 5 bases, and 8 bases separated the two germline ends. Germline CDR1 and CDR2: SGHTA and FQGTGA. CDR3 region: CASSLNRGETQYF. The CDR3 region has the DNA TGTGCCAGCAGCTTAAATAGGGGTGAGACCCAGTACTTC.